This is a list of T cell receptor beta chains from one sample in a study of OX40 agonist ivuxolimab in advanced cancers. Method: immunoSEQ multiplex PCR; TCRdb's copy keeps in-frame clones and lacks some. There are about 67,000 clones in the sample; 90% to 95% occur only once, and 2% to 2.5% lies in the top ten. Here the sequenced sample was CD4+ or CD8+ T cells sorted from blood, taken in a trial of the OX40 agonist ivuxolimab. These receptors originate from an adult with an advanced solid tumor such as melanoma, head and neck, liver or kidney cancer. CDR3s include the opening cysteine and the closing phenylalanine or tryptophan. A D gene is named only where the DNA matches it firmly. Rows give clone size only sometimes, using once, few, many, or a class for an expanded clone.

size,J,V,D,CDR3,DNA
NA,TRBJ2-2,TRBV11-3,TRBD1,CASSGRDRVNTGELFF,TGTGCCAGCAGCGGCCGGGACAGGGTTAACACCGGGGAGCTGTTTTTT
NA,TRBJ2-3,TRBV5-1,NA,CASSWGLAGAHTDTQYF,TGCGCCAGCAGCTGGGGACTTGCGGGGGCCCACACAGATACGCAGTATTTT
NA,TRBJ1-4,TRBV4-1,TRBD1,CASSRWDRATNEKLFF,TGCGCCAGCAGCCGCTGGGACAGAGCAACTAATGAAAAACTGTTTTTT
NA,TRBJ2-2,TRBV27,TRBD2,CASSFGGPGLADTGELFF,TGTGCCAGCAGTTTTGGGGGACCGGGACTAGCGGACACCGGGGAGCTGTTTTTT
NA,TRBJ2-5,TRBV2,NA,CASSGQSETQYF,TGTGCTAGCAGTGGACAGTCAGAGACCCAGTACTTC
NA,TRBJ2-7,TRBV6-1,NA,CASSGLTGGEQYF,TGTGCCAGCAGTGGATTGACCGGAGGCGAGCAGTACTTC
NA,TRBJ2-2,TRBV7-2,NA,CASSLWSSGGELFF,TGTGCCAGCAGCTTATGGTCCTCCGGCGGGGAGCTGTTTTTT
NA,TRBJ2-7,TRBV4-2,NA,CASSQDRAQTYYEQYF,TGTGCCAGCAGCCAAGATCGTGCCCAGACTTACTACGAGCAGTACTTC
NA,TRBJ1-1,TRBV5-1,NA,CASSLLGANTEAFF,TGCGCCAGCAGCTTACTGGGGGCGAACACTGAAGCTTTCTTT
NA,TRBJ2-3,TRBV7-2,NA,CASSFTPYTQYF,TGTGCCAGCAGCTTTACCCCCTATACGCAGTATTTT
NA,TRBJ1-1,TRBV11-2,NA,CASSLDDPPGVNTEAFF,TGTGCCAGCAGCTTAGATGACCCGCCAGGGGTTAACACTGAAGCTTTCTTT
NA,TRBJ2-2,TRBV11-3,NA,CASSRGTPLANTGELFF,TGTGCCAGCAGCCGCGGGACTCCCCTCGCGAACACCGGGGAGCTGTTTTTT
NA,TRBJ2-1,TRBV5-1,TRBD2,CASSQGLAGNNEQFF,TGCGCCAGCAGCCAAGGACTAGCGGGGAACAATGAGCAGTTCTTC
few,TRBJ2-5,TRBV19,NA,CASSIRGETQYF,TGTGCCAGTAGTATCAGGGGAGAGACCCAGTACTTC
NA,TRBJ2-5,TRBV29-1,TRBD2,CSVDGLAGIETQYF,TGCAGCGTTGATGGGCTAGCGGGGATAGAGACCCAGTACTTC
once,TRBJ2-1,TRBV6-1,NA,CASSRFEQFF,TGTGCCAGCAGTAGGTTTGAGCAGTTCTTC
NA,TRBJ1-3,TRBV2,NA,CASKNSLSGNTICF,TGTGCCAGCAAAAACAGCCTCTCTGGAAACACCATATGTTTT
NA,TRBJ2-1,TRBV10-1,TRBD1,CASSEILQGAGTYNEQFF,TGCGCCAGCAGTGAGATTTTACAGGGGGCAGGGACCTACAATGAGCAGTTCTTC
few,TRBJ1-2,TRBV18,TRBD1,CASSPGTAPSNYGYTF,TGTGCCAGCTCACCCGGGACAGCACCGTCTAACTATGGCTACACCTTC
few,TRBJ2-5,TRBV15,NA,CATSRQGYETQYF,TGTGCCACCAGCAGACAGGGTTATGAGACCCAGTACTTC
once,TRBJ1-5,TRBV7-2,NA,CASSLALYQPQHF,TGTGCCAGCAGCTTAGCCCTTTATCAGCCCCAGCATTTT
NA,TRBJ2-1,TRBV19,TRBD2,CASSVTSGAYNEQFF,TGTGCCAGTAGTGTGACTAGCGGGGCCTACAATGAGCAGTTCTTC
NA,TRBJ2-7,TRBV10-2,NA,CASSLRQDEQYF,TGCGCCAGCAGTCTTAGACAGGACGAGCAGTACTTC
NA,TRBJ1-1,TRBV6-1,TRBD1,CASTKDRERGTEAFF,TGTGCCAGCACCAAAGACAGGGAGAGGGGAACTGAAGCTTTCTTT
NA,TRBJ2-5,TRBV15,NA,CATSLPDQGTQYF,TGTGCCACCAGCCTGCCCGACCAAGGGACCCAGTACTTC
NA,TRBJ1-5,TRBV2,NA,CASRDTPVGPQHF,TGTGCCAGCAGAGACACCCCGGTGGGGCCCCAGCATTTT
NA,TRBJ2-5,TRBV5-4,NA,CASSLTGIQETQYF,TGTGCCAGCAGCTTGACCGGGATTCAAGAGACCCAGTACTTC
NA,TRBJ1-3,TRBV2,NA,CASSHAVGMGNTIYF,TGTGCCAGCAGTCACGCTGTGGGGATGGGAAACACCATATATTTT
NA,TRBJ2-3,TRBV5-1,TRBD1,CASSFRDRGPTDTQYF,TGCGCCAGCAGCTTTAGGGACAGGGGGCCCACAGATACGCAGTATTTT
NA,TRBJ1-1,TRBV23-1,NA,CASSRERLATEAFF,TGCGCCAGCAGTCGAGAAAGGCTAGCCACTGAAGCTTTCTTT
NA,TRBJ1-3,TRBV6-7,NA,CASSTPGSSGNTIYF,TGTGCCAGCAGTACCCCAGGATCTTCTGGAAACACCATATATTTT
NA,TRBJ2-3,TRBV28,NA,CASTLSQQGNPTDTQYF,TGTGCCAGCACCCTATCTCAACAGGGAAATCCCACAGATACGCAGTATTTT
few,TRBJ1-2,TRBV28,TRBD1,CASSGQGLGYTF,TGTGCCAGCAGTGGACAGGGGCTAGGCTACACCTTC
NA,TRBJ1-2,TRBV6-5,NA,CASSHGAANNYGYTF,TGTGCCAGCAGTCACGGGGCAGCCAACAACTATGGCTACACCTTC
NA,TRBJ2-2,TRBV2,TRBD1,CASRTTGPNTGELFF,TGTGCCAGCAGGACGACAGGGCCTAACACCGGGGAGCTGTTTTTT
NA,TRBJ2-7,TRBV6-1,NA,CASSEYQGAYEQYF,TGTGCCAGCAGTGAATATCAGGGCGCCTACGAGCAGTACTTC
NA,TRBJ2-6,TRBV5-1,TRBD2,CASSGGVGLLSSGANVLTF,TGCGCCAGCAGCGGGGGGGTCGGCCTACTCTCCTCTGGGGCCAACGTCCTGACTTTC
NA,TRBJ2-3,TRBV21-1,NA,CASSKACSVGTRADTQYF,TGTGCCAGCAGCAAAGCTTGTTCTGTCGGGACCAGAGCAGATACGCAGTATTTT
NA,TRBJ2-3,TRBV28,NA,CATNRRTQDTQYF,TGTGCCACTAACCGGCGGACCCAAGATACGCAGTATTTT
NA,TRBJ1-1,TRBV6-5,NA,CASSQTLNTEAFF,TGTGCCAGCAGTCAGACACTGAACACTGAAGCTTTCTTT
once,TRBJ2-7,TRBV18,TRBD2,CASSPRLAGSYEQYF,TGTGCCAGCTCGCCTCGGCTAGCGGGCTCCTACGAGCAGTACTTC
NA,TRBJ1-1,TRBV11-3,NA,CASSLWGENTEAFF,TGTGCCAGCAGCTTATGGGGAGAGAACACTGAAGCTTTCTTT
few,TRBJ1-3,TRBV2,NA,CASRGPGHTIYF,TGTGCCAGCAGGGGCCCGGGACACACCATATATTTT
NA,TRBJ1-6,TRBV27,NA,CASRSGSSYNSPLHF,TGTGCCAGCAGATCAGGAAGCTCCTATAATTCACCCCTCCACTTT
NA,TRBJ1-1,TRBV28,NA,CASSSPGGVGTEAFF,TGTGCCAGCAGTTCCCCGGGGGGGGTCGGCACTGAAGCTTTCTTT
NA,TRBJ2-1,TRBV5-4,TRBD2,CASSLAGAYNEQFF,TGTGCCAGCAGCCTAGCGGGAGCCTACAATGAGCAGTTCTTC
NA,TRBJ1-6,TRBV2,TRBD1,CASSDRERRSPLHF,TGTGCCAGCAGCGACAGGGAAAGGCGTTCACCCCTCCACTTT
NA,TRBJ2-7,TRBV19,NA,CATSPSDLSYEQYF,TGTGCCACCTCCCCCTCGGACCTCTCCTACGAGCAGTACTTC
NA,TRBJ2-7,TRBV7-9,NA,CASSSRGGLLGTHEQYF,TGTGCCAGCAGCTCTAGGGGGGGCCTTTTGGGGACCCACGAGCAGTACTTC
NA,TRBJ1-2,TRBV6-1,NA,CASNHERGYTF,TGTGCCAGTAACCATGAGCGCGGCTACACCTTC